This entry lists 11 T cell receptor beta chains sequenced from one sample in a study of shared clonotypes between healthy human individuals. The method was immunoSEQ multiplex PCR; TCRdb's version includes in-frame clones alone and lacks a portion of them. The top ten clones hold approximately 12% of a sample with about 480,000 clones, 75% to 85% of them seen once. Sequenced input: PBMCs. All receptors come from a woman aged 40 to 49 in good health. Some clones in this sample may be carry-over from other donors' samples.

V and J are TRBV19 and TRBJ2-1; no clear D. V lost 7 bases and J lost 5, with 15 bases in between. The length of the CDR3 is 14 residues. Germline V gene lookup returns CDR1 LNHDA and CDR2 SQIVND (reference sequence). CDR3 amino acids: CASKERLGHNEQFF. The CDR3 DNA reads TGTGCCAGTAAAGAGAGGCTAGGGCACAATGAGCAGTTCTTC.

V is TRBV18 and J is TRBJ2-7; 14 bases line up with TRBD2. With V trimmed by 2 bases and J by 5 bases, 5 bases remained unmatched. Germline CDR1 KGHSH, CDR2 LQKENI. The CDR3 covers 16 residues. This chain's CDR3 is CASSPSGTSGSNEQYF. CDR3 bases: TGTGCCAGCTCACCATCAGGGACTAGCGGGAGCAACGAGCAGTACTTC.

Worth noting for this clone: At one of its ends the junction is not consistent with the germline gene, which may arise from a read error. J is TRBJ2-3 and V is TRBV11-2, with 7 bases fitting TRBD2. Germline CDR1 SGHAT, CDR2 FQNNGV. The CDR3 extends over 12 amino acids. CDR3 sequence: CASSPSGNFVHF. CDR3 nucleotide sequence: TGTGCCAGCAGCCCGAGCGGGAACTTTGTCCATTTT.

The chain carries TRBV29-1 and TRBJ2-3; D gene unclear. Per germline, CDR1 SQVTM and CDR2 ANQGSEA. V was cut by 7 bases and J by 4 bases, with 9 bases left in between. The CDR3 totals 11 residues. The CDR3 region has the DNA TGCAGCGGGGTCAAATCAGATACGCAGTATTTT. The encoded protein is CSGVKSDTQYF.

The chain is built from TRBV19 and TRBJ1-2; TRBD1 matches at 7 bases. After removal of 3 bases from V and 7 bases from J, the junction contained 8 bases not matched to a gene. CDR1 is LNHDA, CDR2 SQIVND, per germline (reference sequence). The CDR3 has 14 residues. CDR3 nucleotide sequence: TGTGCCAGTAGTATCCCTACAGGGGAAGTTGGCTACACCTTC. This codes for CASSIPTGEVGYTF.

This clone has at least ten counts. The chain recombines TRBV6-5 with TRBJ2-2; 7 bases fit TRBD2. J lost 4 bases, V lost 4 bases, and 3 bases had no gene match. There are 14 residues in the CDR3. The V gene's germline CDR1 is MNHEY and CDR2 SVGAGI. The CDR3 DNA is TGTGCCAGCAGTTGGGGGGGAGGCACCGGGGAGCTGTTTTTT. Protein product: CASSWGGGTGELFF.

The chain carries TRBV5-4 and TRBJ2-3, with TRBD2 identical over 7 bases. After removal of 2 bases from V and 4 bases from J, the junction contained 4 bases not matched to a gene. Germline-derived CDR1 and CDR2 are SGHNT and YYREEE (reference sequence). The CDR3 is 14 residues long. In DNA form, the CDR3 reads TGTGCCAGCAGCTTTTTCGGGAGGCCAGATACGCAGTATTTT. Translated: CASSFFGRPDTQYF.

V usage is TRBV7-9 and J usage is TRBJ1-2; 7 bases match TRBD1. The germline gives CDR1 SEHNR, CDR2 FQNEAQ (reference sequence). With 5 bases clipped from V and 6 bases from J, the junction kept 6 bases outside the gene matches. The CDR3 runs to 13 residues. The CDR3 nucleotides read TGTGCCAGCAGCCAAGACAGGGTTAATGGCTACACCTTC. Its translation: CASSQDRVNGYTF.

This clone came up a few times. V is TRBV6-4 and J is TRBJ1-1, with D perhaps matching TRBD1 (6 bases). The CDR3 extends over 12 amino acids. Germline CDR1 reads MRHNA; CDR2 reads SNTAGT. The germline V and J ends were trimmed by 5 bases and 7 bases, with 11 bases remaining between them. CDR3 coding DNA: TGTGCCAGCAGTCCCACAGGGCTTGAAGCTTTCTTT. Its translation: CASSPTGLEAFF.

V is TRBV5-1 and J is TRBJ2-1, with a tentative D call TRBD2 (6 bases). The CDR3 sequence is 15 residues long. Per the germline V gene, CDR1 is SGHRS and CDR2 is YFSETQ. Trimming pared 0 bases from V and 7 bases from J, leaving 14 bases between. The CDR3 loop is CASSLVSAGRNEQFF. CDR3 coding DNA: TGCGCCAGCAGCTTGGTGTCGGCGGGAAGGAATGAGCAGTTCTTC.

Notes on this clone: Other DNA sequences within the sample encode an identical CDR3. The rearrangement links TRBV6-5 to TRBJ2-2; TRBD1 aligns across 8 bases. Losses at the gene ends were 6 bases for V and 5 bases for J; bases not matched to a gene: 2. CDR1 and CDR2 (germline): MNHEY, SVGAGI. The CDR3 spans 13 residues. The CDR3 DNA is TGTGCCAGCAGGCGGACAGGGACCGGGGAGCTGTTTTTT. Its protein product is CASRRTGTGELFF.